This T cell receptor beta chain was documented in a study of vaccination effects on CD4 cells after COVID-19. Antigen-specific CD4+ T cells were expanded (with viral peptide pools) by the ViraFEST assay ahead of sequencing. The culture ran for 10 days before CD4+ T cells were isolated. People in the vaccine group had not been infected with SARS-CoV-2 before, and their nucleocapsid antibodies were negative. They grew approximately 2.1 million PBMC in each well, adding 8.5 to 10 IU/ml IL-2 and about 10 ug/ml peptides. For this clone: Antigen specificity is unknown.

This CDR3 is built from 18 residues. V was pared by 1 base and J by 2 bases, with 8 bases of the junction left unmatched. The V gene's germline CDR1 is SGHDT and CDR2 YYEEEE. The table came from immunoSEQ multiplex PCR; TCRdb's copy has only in-frame clones and leaves some out. The sample has 50,000 to 65,000 clones, approximately 75% seen once. The receptor comes from a human donor who received a COVID-19 vaccine. The chain links TRBV5-6 to TRBJ2-6; 8 bases fit TRBD1. Specimen: CD4+ T cells from PBMCs cultured with HCoV-OC43 spike peptides, collected before COVID-19 vaccination. Subset specified: HCoV-OC43 spike overlapping peptide pool stimulation. CDR3 sequence (DNA): TGTGCCAGCAGCTTGTATGGACAGGGAGTAGCTGGGGCCAACGTCCTGACTTTC. Its protein product is CASSLYGQGVAGANVLTF.